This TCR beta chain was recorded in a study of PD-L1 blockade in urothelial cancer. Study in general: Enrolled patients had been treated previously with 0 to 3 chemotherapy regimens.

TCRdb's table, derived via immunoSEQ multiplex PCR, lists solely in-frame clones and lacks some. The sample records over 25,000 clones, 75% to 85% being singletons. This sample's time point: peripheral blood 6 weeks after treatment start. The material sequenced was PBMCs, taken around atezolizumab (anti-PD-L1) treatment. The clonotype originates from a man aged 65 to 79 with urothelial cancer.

CDR3 coding DNA: TGCGCCAGCAGCTTGGGGGCAGGGCGAGAGACCCAGTACTTC. Residues: CASSLGAGRETQYF. The rearrangement uses TRBV5-1 and TRBJ2-5; D perhaps matches TRBD1 (5 bases). V lost 0 bases and J lost 4, with 10 bases in between. CDR3 length: 14 residues. CDR1 is SGHRS, CDR2 YFSETQ, per germline.